This passage covers 31 T cell receptor beta chains from one sample sequenced in a study of shared clonotypes between healthy human individuals. Here immunoSEQ multiplex PCR was the method, and the copy in TCRdb shows in-frame clones only, minus some. This repertoire shows 2 million to 3 million clones, roughly 93% found once; its top ten account for 0.36%. Sequencing was performed on naive CD4+ T cells from PBMCs. As for subset: CD45RA+ positively selected. These receptors came from a man aged 18 to 35 in good health. Some clones in this sample may be carry-over from other donors' samples.

The CDR3 region has the DNA TGTGCCAGCAGCCCGGCGGGAGGACCCACAGATACGCAGTATTTT. It is translated as CASSPAGGPTDTQYF. The V gene is TRBV28, the J gene TRBJ2-3; 8 nucleotides match TRBD2. CDR1 is MDHEN and CDR2 is SYDVKM in the germline V gene. The CDR3 spans 15 residues. V dropped 6 bases and J dropped 2; count of bases not matched to a gene: 7.

This clone appeared a single time. This chain connects TRBV29-1 to TRBJ2-5, with 12 bases matching TRBD2. Germline-derived CDR1 and CDR2 are SQVTM and ANQGSEA. The length of the CDR3 is 15 residues. After removal of 3 bases from V and 4 bases from J, the junction contained 6 bases not matched to a gene. The DNA for the CDR3 is TGCAGCGTTGACAAACCGGGACTAGCGGGAGAGACCCAGTACTTC. This translates into CSVDKPGLAGETQYF. The full variable domain, in which reference TRBV29-1 and TRBJ2-5 provide the parts outside the CDR3, is SAVISQKPSRDICQRGTSLTIQCQVDSQVTMMFWYRQQPGQSLTLIATANQGSEATYESGFVIDKFPISRPNLTFSTLTVSNMSPEDSSIYLCSVDKPGLAGETQYFGPGTRLLVL.

The rearrangement uses TRBV19 and TRBJ2-5; possible D gene TRBD2, 5 bases. The CDR3 is made up of 14 amino acids. Germline V gene lookup returns CDR1 LNHDA and CDR2 SQIVND (reference sequence). Trimming cost V 2 bases and J 2 bases, with 9 bases left between them. The CDR3 reads CASSIYQRQETQYF. CDR3 DNA sequence: TGTGCCAGTAGTATATATCAGCGGCAAGAGACCCAGTACTTC. Drawing the rest from reference TRBV19 and TRBJ2-5, the complete variable domain is DGGITQSPKYLFRKEGQNVTLSCEQNLNHDAMYWYRQDPGQGLRLIYYSQIVNDFQKGDIAEGYSVSREKKESFPLTVTSAQKNPTAFYLCASSIYQRQETQYFGPGTRLLVL.

The chain links TRBV7-2 to TRBJ2-7; perhaps TRBD2 as D (7 bases). Trimming removed 5 bases at V and 3 bases at J, with 17 bases between. This CDR3 has 15 amino acids. From germline, CDR1 is SGHTA and CDR2 FQGNSA. This chain's CDR3 is CASSPGRGGIYEQYF. The CDR3 DNA is TGTGCCAGCAGCCCTGGAAGGGGGGGGATCTACGAGCAGTACTTC.

This clone was counted once. The rearrangement joins TRBV29-1 to TRBJ2-5; a possible D gene is TRBD1 (6 bases). The DNA end lines up better with TRBJ2-7; the J call may be wrong. CDR3 length equals 13 residues. Germline values: CDR1 SQVTM, CDR2 ANQGSEA. The CDR3 loop reads CSVMTGRGDEQYF. In nucleotides, the CDR3 is TGCAGCGTCATGACAGGACGTGGAGACGAGCAGTACTTC.

J is TRBJ1-2 and V is TRBV5-4; D unclear. The CDR3 spans 14 residues. V shed 0 bases and J shed 2 bases, with 8 bases lying between them. In germline, CDR1 is SGHNT, CDR2 YYREEE (reference sequence). CDR3 in DNA: TGTGCCAGCAGCTTGGGACACTCGAACTATGGCTACACCTTC. This gives the protein CASSLGHSNYGYTF.

As to this clone: The sample holds other DNA sequences that translate to the same CDR3. The chain is built from TRBV7-2 and TRBJ1-5; 10 bases are shared with TRBD1. Germline V gene lookup returns CDR1 SGHTA and CDR2 FQGNSA. V lost 5 bases and J lost 5; bases outside the gene matches: 3. There are 14 residues in the CDR3. In DNA, the CDR3 is TGTGCCAGCAGCCTGACAGGGGGCTATCAGCCCCAGCATTTT. Protein sequence: CASSLTGGYQPQHF.

The chain employs TRBV10-3 and TRBJ1-2; unclear D gene. There are 17 residues in the CDR3. CDR1 is ENHRY and CDR2 is SYGVKD in the germline V gene. V was cut by 2 bases and J by 6 bases, with 22 bases left in between. The CDR3 DNA reads TGTGCCATCAGTGAGCCCCCCCCTCAGCGGTCTAGGGATGGCTACACCTTC. This gives the protein CAISEPPPQRSRDGYTF.

This clone was seen once. This chain joins TRBV15 and TRBJ1-3; D may be TRBD1 (6 bases). The germline gives CDR1 LNHNV, CDR2 YYDKDF (reference sequence). CDR3 size: 19 residues. Between the trimmed V and J ends, which lost 0 bases and 4 bases, there was a span of 22 bases. CDR3 amino acids: CATSRDLGGPTGLGNTIYF. The CDR3 DNA reads TGTGCCACCAGCAGAGATTTAGGGGGACCCACGGGACTCGGAAACACCATATATTTT.

CDR3 protein: CASSLVQGGSYEQYF. CDR3 DNA sequence: TGTGCCAGCAGCTTAGTTCAGGGTGGGTCCTACGAGCAGTACTTC. The chain couples TRBV7-9 to TRBJ2-7; tentative D call: TRBD1 (5 bases). This CDR3 contains 15 residues. V was shortened by 1 base and J by 1 base, with 11 bases between the two germline ends. Germline-derived CDR1 and CDR2 are SEHNR and FQNEAQ (reference sequence).

The rearrangement links TRBV6-5 to TRBJ2-1; D perhaps matches TRBD2 (6 bases). Germline V gene lookup returns CDR1 MNHEY and CDR2 SVGAGI. The ends were cut back, 6 bases at V and 7 bases at J, with 16 bases in the middle. The CDR3 consists of 14 residues. CDR3 amino acids: CASRERAPGNEQFF. Here the CDR3 DNA reads TGTGCCAGCAGAGAGCGGGCCCCGGGAAATGAGCAGTTCTTC.

In nucleotides, the CDR3 is TGCGCCAGCAGCCCCGGGCAGGGGGAAGGGACCCAGTACTTC. Translation: CASSPGQGEGTQYF. The rearrangement uses TRBV5-1 and TRBJ2-5; 7 bases line up with TRBD1. Germline CDR1 SGHRS, CDR2 YFSETQ. V lost 4 bases to trimming and J lost 7 bases; unmatched junction nucleotides: 10. The CDR3 spans 14 residues.

The rearrangement joins TRBV5-4 to TRBJ2-3; 11 bases agree with TRBD1. V dropped 4 bases and J dropped 7; count of bases not matched to a gene: 11. CDR3 size: 16 residues. Germline loops: CDR1 SGHNT, CDR2 YYREEE (reference sequence). CDR3 region: CASSTGTGGASNTQYF. DNA of the CDR3: TGTGCCAGCAGCACTGGGACAGGGGGTGCGAGCAATACGCAGTATTTT.

The rearrangement links TRBV5-8 to TRBJ2-2; D remains unclear. V lost 0 bases and J 5 bases, leaving 14 bases between the germline ends. This CDR3 region has 16 residues. Germline-derived CDR1 and CDR2 are SGHTS and YDEGEE. The CDR3 reads CASSLGWAGSTGELFF. The CDR3 DNA sequence: TGTGCCAGCAGCTTGGGGTGGGCAGGATCAACCGGGGAGCTGTTTTTT. Filled out from reference TRBV5-8 and TRBJ2-2, the complete variable domain reads EAGVTQSPTHLIKTRGQQATLRCSPISGHTSVYWYQQALGLGLQFLLWYDEGEERNRGNFPPRFSGRQFPNYSSELNVNALELEDSALYLCASSLGWAGSTGELFFGEGSRLTVL.

About this clone itself: The identical CDR3 is also encoded by other nucleotide sequences in the sample. This chain links TRBV28 with TRBJ1-2; D gene unclear. V gave up 5 bases and J gave up 4 bases, with 8 bases separating them. The CDR3 extends over 12 amino acids. CDR1 and CDR2 from the germline V gene are MDHEN and SYDVKM. Written as DNA, the CDR3 is TGTGCCAGCAGTGTGCTTAGCTATGGCTACACCTTC. It translates to CASSVLSYGYTF.

This chain links TRBV10-3 with TRBJ1-5; D may be TRBD1 (6 bases). Germline CDR1 ENHRY, CDR2 SYGVKD. The CDR3 contains 13 residues. The V and J ends lost 10 bases and 3 bases respectively, with 13 bases between them. CDR3 region: CATRGGFNQPQHF. The CDR3, as DNA: TGTGCCACCAGAGGGGGTTTCAATCAGCCCCAGCATTTT.

The V gene is TRBV30, the J gene TRBJ2-1; 8 nucleotides agree with TRBD2. V trimming: 8 bases; J trimming: 9 bases; junction bases outside the gene matches: 18. The CDR3 consists of 15 residues. Germline V gene lookup returns CDR1 GTSNPN and CDR2 SVGIG (reference sequence). CDR3 in amino acids: CAGGLSGTPQSEQFF. CDR3 coding DNA: TGTGCCGGCGGGCTTAGCGGGACCCCCCAGAGTGAGCAGTTCTTC.

The CDR3 protein is CASSGQLAGVTGELFF. The CDR3 bases are TGTGCCAGCAGCGGGCAACTAGCGGGAGTAACCGGGGAGCTGTTTTTT. The chain uses TRBV9 and TRBJ2-2, with 11 nucleotides matching TRBD2. V was pared by 3 bases and J by 5 bases, with 6 bases of the junction left unmatched. CDR1 is SGDLS and CDR2 is YYNGEE in the germline V gene. This CDR3 has 16 residues. Looking up the rest from reference TRBV9 and TRBJ2-2 gives the full variable domain: DSGVTQTPKHLITATGQRVTLRCSPRSGDLSVYWYQQSLDQGLQFLIQYYNGEERAKGNILERFSAQQFPDLHSELNLSSLELGDSALYFCASSGQLAGVTGELFFGEGSRLTVL.

V gene TRBV11-2 combines with J gene TRBJ2-2, with 11 nucleotides matching TRBD2. This CDR3 contains 16 residues. Trimming cost V 4 bases and J 0 bases; bases outside gene matches: 1. Germline V gene data show CDR1 as SGHAT and CDR2 as FQNNGV. Written as DNA, the CDR3 is TGTGCCAGCAGCTGGGGACTAGCGGCGAACACCGGGGAGCTGTTTTTT. Its translation: CASSWGLAANTGELFF. The whole variable domain, remainder taken from reference TRBV11-2 and TRBJ2-2, is EAGVAQSPRYKIIEKRQSVAFWCNPISGHATLYWYQQILGQGPKLLIQFQNNGVVDDSQLPKDRFSAERLKGVDSTLKIQPAKLEDSAVYLCASSWGLAANTGELFFGEGSRLTVL.

This clone was seen a few times. The chain has TRBV5-1 and TRBJ1-1; D gene unclear. CDR1 is SGHRS and CDR2 is YFSETQ in the germline V gene. V was trimmed by 4 bases and J by 6 bases, leaving 13 bases between them. The CDR3 has 13 amino acids. CDR3 protein: CASSLDTASEAFF. The CDR3 DNA reads TGCGCCAGCAGCCTCGACACTGCCTCTGAAGCTTTCTTT.

This sequence joins TRBV14 and TRBJ2-3, with D perhaps matching TRBD1 or TRBD2 (5 bases each). V was cut by 0 bases and J by 2 bases, with 21 bases left in between. The CDR3 is 19 amino acids. Germline CDR1 and CDR2: SGHDN and FVKESK. CDR3 nucleotide sequence: TGTGCCAGCAGCCAAGAAGGATTAAGGGGTGCCGGACTCACAGATACGCAGTATTTT. Translating it yields CASSQEGLRGAGLTDTQYF. The whole variable domain, filled in from reference TRBV14 and TRBJ2-3, reads EAGVTQFPSHSVIEKGQTVTLRCDPISGHDNLYWYRRVMGKEIKFLLHFVKESKQDESGMPNNRFLAERTGGTYSTLKVQPAELEDSGVYFCASSQEGLRGAGLTDTQYFGPGTRLTVL.

This rearrangement joins TRBV5-1 to TRBJ1-3; D remains ambiguous. Germline lookup yields CDR1 SGHRS and CDR2 YFSETQ. The ends were cut back, 1 base at V and 0 bases at J, with 8 bases in the middle. The CDR3 consists of 15 residues. The CDR3 region has the DNA TGCGCCAGCAGCTTGAGTCCGCGCTCTGGAAACACCATATATTTT. Encoded protein: CASSLSPRSGNTIYF.

CDR3 region: CSVFQGDEKLFF. In nucleotides, the CDR3 is TGCAGCGTTTTCCAGGGAGACGAAAAACTGTTTTTT. This chain joins TRBV29-1 and TRBJ1-4, with a possible D match to TRBD1 (5 bases). V shed 5 bases and J shed 8 bases, with 12 bases lying between them. This CDR3 has 12 amino acids. Germline loops: CDR1 SQVTM, CDR2 ANQGSEA.

This clone was found once. The V call is TRBV9, the J call TRBJ2-1, with D unresolved. The V gene lost 3 bases and the J gene lost 10 bases, with 14 bases spanning the gap. Germline assignment: CDR1 SGDLS and CDR2 YYNGEE. The CDR3 contains 13 residues. The CDR3 DNA reads TGTGCCAGCAGCGCCGGGTCGGGTTGGGAGCAGTTCTTC. It codes for CASSAGSGWEQFF.

This chain joins TRBV11-2 and TRBJ1-1; D not resolved. Trimming stripped 5 bases from V and 7 bases from J, with 17 bases between. This CDR3 has 14 residues. Germline CDR1 SGHAT, CDR2 FQNNGV. CDR3 region: CASSPIRGVVEAFF. In nucleotides, the CDR3 is TGTGCCAGCAGCCCTATACGGGGAGTGGTTGAAGCTTTCTTT. The whole variable domain, filled in from reference TRBV11-2 and TRBJ1-1, reads EAGVAQSPRYKIIEKRQSVAFWCNPISGHATLYWYQQILGQGPKLLIQFQNNGVVDDSQLPKDRFSAERLKGVDSTLKIQPAKLEDSAVYLCASSPIRGVVEAFFGQGTRLTVV.

The CDR3 nucleotides are TGTGCCAGCAGCTTGAACCAGTCACCCCTCCACTTT. Protein: CASSLNQSPLHF. The V and J genes are TRBV5-6 and TRBJ1-6; D remains ambiguous. Germline loops: CDR1 SGHDT, CDR2 YYEEEE. The V end was cut by 1 base, the J end by 10 bases, with 6 bases between. CDR3 length equals 12 residues.

The chain is built from TRBV9 and TRBJ1-2; the D gene is possibly TRBD1 (5 bases). V lost 4 bases to trimming and J lost 10 bases, with 17 bases between them. This CDR3 is built from 13 residues. Germline CDR1 and CDR2: SGDLS and YYNGEE. The CDR3 DNA is TGTGCCAGCAGCAAACACGGTCAGGGTGTCTACACCTTC. Residues: CASSKHGQGVYTF.

Concerning this clone: The sample contains more than one DNA sequence encoding this CDR3. The chain has TRBV10-1 and TRBJ1-2; 7 positions agree with TRBD1. The CDR3 length is 13 residues. In germline, CDR1 is WNHNN, CDR2 SYGVQD (reference sequence). Trimming took 3 bases from V and 4 from J; bases not matched to a gene: 2. DNA of the CDR3: TGCGCCAGCAGTGAATCAGGGGGCTATGGCTACACCTTC. Translated: CASSESGGYGYTF.

Regarding this clone: The sample holds other DNA sequences that translate to the same CDR3. The chain joins TRBV28 to TRBJ2-7; 10 positions match TRBD1. The V gene end was trimmed by 6 bases and the J gene end by 7 bases; junction bases not matched to a gene: 21. The germline CDR1 and CDR2 sequences are MDHEN and SYDVKM. The CDR3 totals 18 residues. The CDR3 nucleotides are TGTGCCAGCAGCCGAACCTTGTGGGTTGGGACAGGGGTAGAGGAGCAGTACTTC. Residues: CASSRTLWVGTGVEEQYF. Full variable domain (rest looked up from reference TRBV28 and TRBJ2-7): DVKVTQSSRYLVKRTGEKVFLECVQDMDHENMFWYRQDPGLGLRLIYFSYDVKMKEKGDIPEGYSVSREKKERFSLILESASTNQTSMYLCASSRTLWVGTGVEEQYFGPGTRLTVT.

This sequence joins TRBV29-1 and TRBJ2-5; the D is unclear. Trimming cost V 6 bases and J 4 bases, with 9 bases left between them. The CDR3 totals 11 residues. Per germline, CDR1 SQVTM and CDR2 ANQGSEA. CDR3 sequence (DNA): TGCAGCGTCCGGACCGCAGAGACCCAGTACTTC. Translating it yields CSVRTAETQYF. Full variable domain (rest looked up from reference TRBV29-1 and TRBJ2-5): SAVISQKPSRDICQRGTSLTIQCQVDSQVTMMFWYRQQPGQSLTLIATANQGSEATYESGFVIDKFPISRPNLTFSTLTVSNMSPEDSSIYLCSVRTAETQYFGPGTRLLVL.

The rearrangement uses TRBV18 and TRBJ2-2; possibly TRBD2 for D (7 bases). The CDR3 has 16 residues. CDR1 is KGHSH and CDR2 is LQKENI in the germline V gene. V lost 3 bases and J 3 bases, leaving 14 bases between the germline ends. The CDR3 is CASSPLRGRDTGELFF. In nucleotides, the CDR3 is TGTGCCAGCTCACCTCTGCGGGGGCGCGACACCGGGGAGCTGTTTTTT.